This T cell receptor (beta chain) emerged from a study of CD8 T cells in Susac syndrome (dated by TCRdb to the late 2010s). Broadly, across the study: Of the Susac syndrome patients who were sequenced, roughly 6 had clinically active disease and roughly eight were in clinical remission. Repertoire sequencing was used to test whether CD8+ T cell activation and differentiation in Susac syndrome was antigen driven. The study compared CD8+ T cell repertoire clonality among about a dozen healthy donors, approximately 14 Susac syndrome patients and about 16 multiple sclerosis patients. Susac syndrome patients were therapy-naive, on corticosteroids (some also receiving IVIg), or on IVIg alone at blood withdrawal. Broader findings and caveats from the paper: The number of individuals in the TCR sequencing and HLA analysis was acknowledged as relatively small. Clonal expansion was seen in Susac syndrome CD8+ repertoires, peaking in CD8+ TEMRA cells and being greater in clinically active patients than in remitting ones. Some 15 and five Susac-specific public clones were found in the total CD8+ and CD8+ TEMRA repertoires, respectively.

CDR1 SNHLY and CDR2 FYNNEI are derived from the germline V gene. V lost 6 bases and J lost 6 bases, and the count of bases not matched to a germline gene is 1. The CDR3 runs 12 amino acids, cysteine and phenylalanine included. Of all the DNA, just the CDR3 is kept, 36 bases in frame from base 1. RNA was extracted using the RNeasy kit, and roughly 0.5 to 1 ug of the RNA was reverse transcribed with random hexamers. TCR beta CDR3 regions were amplified with the immunoSEQ multiplex PCR assay covering 54 Vbeta and 13 Jbeta segments. To correct PCR amplification bias, a synthetic template baseline was used for both primer optimization and computational correction. Per the original workflow: Only productive sequences were kept, with reads annotated to V, D and J genes according to IMGT and analyzed in immunoSEQ Analyzer. To calculate clonality, Shannon entropy was normalized by log2 of the number of productive unique sequences and then subtracted from one. Public and private clones were assessed among the 100 most prevalent clones of each patient and control. Clones were defined as Susac-specific when absent from the healthy and MS cohorts, from approximately 1,100 published viral clones and from other ImmuneACCESS disease sequences. TCRdb cleaned the public reads at Q25 with fastp, built clones with MiXCR and kept in-frame beta chains. Each CDR3 protein gets just one entry, which takes the most common genes and DNA from the rows behind it. The V and J calls here are based on TCRdb, not the publication. The sample table shows about 83,000 distinct CDR3 sequences, and roughly 95% are seen once. The top ten clones comprise approximately 0.42% of the sample.

Peripheral blood CD8+ and CD4+ T cells from healthy donors, Susac syndrome patients and multiple sclerosis patients were profiled using high-throughput TCR beta sequencing. Susac syndrome patients met recently defined diagnostic criteria for definite or probable disease. Bulk CD8+ and CD4+ T cells were purified magnetically by negative isolation, whereas CD8+ TEMRA cells were enriched by FACS. Blood was collected in EDTA tubes and processed within 24 hours, with PBMCs isolated through density gradient centrifugation. PBMCs intended for TCR sequencing were frozen in liquid nitrogen and were later thawed in a 37 degrees C water bath. The sorted or isolated CD4+, CD8+ and CD8+ TEMRA cells had a purity of 90% or higher. Remarks on this clonotype: Its antigen remains unidentified. Per-base qualities were not stored, and no clone one base away is much larger.

This TCR came from a human donor with Susac syndrome. The sequenced sample consisted of CD8+ T cells from PBMCs. The V gene is TRBV2 and the J gene is TRBJ2-1, with 8 bases in between that match TRBD2. The CDR3 is CASRSGSNEQFF. The DNA sequence follows: TGTGCCAGCAGAAGCGGGAGCAATGAGCAGTTCTTC.